This entry is about one T cell receptor (beta chain). The antigen is unknown. Only in-frame clones appear in the TCRdb table, and some are missing; sequencing was by immunoSEQ multiplex PCR. The sample holds 1 million to 1.3 million clones, roughly 74% seen once. The sample comes from a study of shared clonotypes between healthy human individuals. The study, taken as a whole, reports: Compared with memory subsets, naive subsets generally had larger estimated richness. Four donors had roughly 5% of their naive CD4 clonotypes in common. The four-donor shared clonotypes exceeded non-shared clonotypes in generation probability, with non-shared ones scoring lower.

V was trimmed by 4 bases and J by 14 bases, leaving 20 bases between them. The CDR3 length is 14 residues. The germline V gene encodes CDR1 MNHNS and CDR2 SASEGT. The sequence came from a man aged 18 to 30 in good health. Some clones in this sample may be carry-over from other donors' samples. Input material: memory CD4+ T cells from PBMCs. Subset denoted: CD45RA-negative fraction. The chain employs TRBV6-1 and TRBJ1-4; D perhaps matches TRBD1 (6 bases). CDR3 sequence (DNA): TGTGCCAGCAGTGCTCGCAAAGAGTCGGACAGTCTGTTTTTT. Translating it yields CASSARKESDSLFF.